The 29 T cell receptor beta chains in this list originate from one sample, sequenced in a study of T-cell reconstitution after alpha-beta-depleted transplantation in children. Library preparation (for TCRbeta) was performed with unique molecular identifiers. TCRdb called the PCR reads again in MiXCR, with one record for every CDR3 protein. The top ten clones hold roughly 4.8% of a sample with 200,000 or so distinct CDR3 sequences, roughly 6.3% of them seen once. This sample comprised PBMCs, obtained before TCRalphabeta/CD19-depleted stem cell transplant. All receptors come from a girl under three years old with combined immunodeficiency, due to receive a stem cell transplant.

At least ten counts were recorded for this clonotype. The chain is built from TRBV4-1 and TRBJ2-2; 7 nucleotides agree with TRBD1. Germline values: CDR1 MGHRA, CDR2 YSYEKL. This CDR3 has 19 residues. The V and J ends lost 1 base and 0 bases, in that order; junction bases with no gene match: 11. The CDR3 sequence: CASSQGRFRGQANTGELFF. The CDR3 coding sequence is TGCGCCAGCAGCCAAGGCCGCTTTCGTGGACAGGCGAACACCGGGGAGCTGTTTTTT.

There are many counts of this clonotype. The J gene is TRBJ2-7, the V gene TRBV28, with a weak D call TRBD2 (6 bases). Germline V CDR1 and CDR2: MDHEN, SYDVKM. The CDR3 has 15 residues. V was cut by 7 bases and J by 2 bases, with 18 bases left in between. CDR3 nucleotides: TGTGCCAGCAACCCAGTCCGGGACTGGGCCTACGAGCAGTACTTC. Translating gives CASNPVRDWAYEQYF.

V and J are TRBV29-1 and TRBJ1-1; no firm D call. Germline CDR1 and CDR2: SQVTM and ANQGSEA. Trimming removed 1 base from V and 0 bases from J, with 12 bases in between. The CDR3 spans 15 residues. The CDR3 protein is CSVEVPSGLNTEAFF. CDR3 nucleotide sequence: TGCAGCGTTGAAGTGCCGTCCGGCTTGAACACTGAAGCTTTCTTT.

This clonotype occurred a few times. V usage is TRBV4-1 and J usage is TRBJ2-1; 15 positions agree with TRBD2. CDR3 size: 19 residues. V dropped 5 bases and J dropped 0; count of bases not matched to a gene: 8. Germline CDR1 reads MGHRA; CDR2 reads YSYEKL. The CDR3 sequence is CASSEGLAGGASSYNEQFF. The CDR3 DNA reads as TGCGCCAGCAGCGAGGGACTAGCGGGGGGAGCGAGCTCCTACAATGAGCAGTTCTTC.

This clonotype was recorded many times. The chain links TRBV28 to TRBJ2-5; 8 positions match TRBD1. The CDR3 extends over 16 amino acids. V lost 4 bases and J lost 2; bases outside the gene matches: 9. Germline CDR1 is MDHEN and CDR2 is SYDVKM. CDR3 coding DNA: TGTGCCAGCAGTTCCCAACGCGGACAGGGACAAGAGACCCAGTACTTC. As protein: CASSSQRGQGQETQYF.

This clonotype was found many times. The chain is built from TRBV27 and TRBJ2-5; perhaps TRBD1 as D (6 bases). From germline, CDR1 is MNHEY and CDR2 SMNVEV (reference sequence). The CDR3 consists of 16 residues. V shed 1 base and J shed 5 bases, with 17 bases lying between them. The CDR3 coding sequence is TGTGCCAGCAGTTTATTAGGACCGACAGGTTTGGAGACCCAGTACTTC. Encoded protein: CASSLLGPTGLETQYF.

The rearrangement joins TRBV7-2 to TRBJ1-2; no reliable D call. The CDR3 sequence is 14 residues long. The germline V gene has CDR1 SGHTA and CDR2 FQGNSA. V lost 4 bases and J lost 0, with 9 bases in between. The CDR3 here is CASSSRLANYGYTF. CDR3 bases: TGTGCCAGCAGCTCCAGACTAGCTAACTATGGCTACACCTTC.

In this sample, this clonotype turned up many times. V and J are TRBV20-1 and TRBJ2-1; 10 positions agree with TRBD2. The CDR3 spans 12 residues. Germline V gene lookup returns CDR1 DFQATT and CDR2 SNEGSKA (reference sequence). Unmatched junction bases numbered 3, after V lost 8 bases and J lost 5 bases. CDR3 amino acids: CSRGLANNEQFF. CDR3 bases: TGCAGTCGGGGACTAGCGAACAATGAGCAGTTCTTC.

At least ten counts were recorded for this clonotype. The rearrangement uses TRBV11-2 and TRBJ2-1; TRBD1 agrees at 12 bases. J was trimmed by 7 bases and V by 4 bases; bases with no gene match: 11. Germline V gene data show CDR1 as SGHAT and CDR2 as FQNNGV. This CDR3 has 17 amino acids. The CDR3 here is CASSSPFGTGGLNEQFF. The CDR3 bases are TGTGCCAGCAGCTCCCCATTTGGGACAGGGGGCCTAAATGAGCAGTTCTTC.

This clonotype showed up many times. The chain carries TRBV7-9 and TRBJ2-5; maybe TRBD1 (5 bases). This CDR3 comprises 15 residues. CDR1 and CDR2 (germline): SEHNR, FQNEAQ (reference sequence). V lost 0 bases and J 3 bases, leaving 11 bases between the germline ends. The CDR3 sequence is CASSLALAREETQYF. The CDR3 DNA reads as TGTGCCAGCAGCTTAGCGTTGGCCAGGGAAGAGACCCAGTACTTC.

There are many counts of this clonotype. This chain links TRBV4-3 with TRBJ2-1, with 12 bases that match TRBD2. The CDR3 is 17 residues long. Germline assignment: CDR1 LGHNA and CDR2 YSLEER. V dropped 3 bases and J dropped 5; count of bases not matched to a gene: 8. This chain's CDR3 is CASSQALPSGGDNEQFF. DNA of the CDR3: TGCGCCAGCAGCCAGGCCCTGCCTAGCGGGGGGGACAATGAGCAGTTCTTC.

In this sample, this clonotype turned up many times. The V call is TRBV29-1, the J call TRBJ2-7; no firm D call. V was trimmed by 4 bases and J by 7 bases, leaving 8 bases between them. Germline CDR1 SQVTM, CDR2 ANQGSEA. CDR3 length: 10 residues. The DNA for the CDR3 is TGCAGCGTTGGTTGGGAAGAGCAGTACTTC. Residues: CSVGWEEQYF.

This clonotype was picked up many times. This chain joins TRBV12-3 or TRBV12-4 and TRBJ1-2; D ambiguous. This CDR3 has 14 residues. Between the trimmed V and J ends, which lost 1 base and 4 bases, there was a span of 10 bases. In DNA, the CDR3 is TGTGCCAGCAGTTTAGTCCTGGGAATCTATGGCTACACCTTC. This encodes CASSLVLGIYGYTF.

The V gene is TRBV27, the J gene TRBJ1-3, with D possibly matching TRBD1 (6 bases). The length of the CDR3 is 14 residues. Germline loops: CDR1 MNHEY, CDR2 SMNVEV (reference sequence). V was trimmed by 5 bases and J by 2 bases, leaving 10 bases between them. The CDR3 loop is CASSPRGTGNTIYF. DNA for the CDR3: TGTGCCAGCAGTCCCAGGGGAACTGGAAACACCATATATTTT.

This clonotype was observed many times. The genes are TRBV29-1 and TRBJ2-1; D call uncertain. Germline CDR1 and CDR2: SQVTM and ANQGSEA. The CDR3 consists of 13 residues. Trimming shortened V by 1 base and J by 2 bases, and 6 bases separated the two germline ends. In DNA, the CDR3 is TGCAGCGTTGAAGGGTACCCCTACAATGAGCAGTTCTTC. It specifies CSVEGYPYNEQFF.

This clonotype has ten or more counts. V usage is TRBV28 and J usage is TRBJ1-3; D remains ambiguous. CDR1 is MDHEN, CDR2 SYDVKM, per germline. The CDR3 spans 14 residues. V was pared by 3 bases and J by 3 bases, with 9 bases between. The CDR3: CASSFMQYGNTIYF. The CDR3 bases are TGTGCCAGCAGTTTTATGCAGTATGGAAACACCATATATTTT.

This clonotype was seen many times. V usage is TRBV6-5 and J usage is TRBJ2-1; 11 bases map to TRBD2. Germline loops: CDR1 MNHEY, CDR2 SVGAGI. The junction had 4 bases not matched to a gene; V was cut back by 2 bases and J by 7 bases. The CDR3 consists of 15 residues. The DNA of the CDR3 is TGTGCCAGCAGTTACCCTAGCGGGGGGTCAAATGAGCAGTTCTTC. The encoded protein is CASSYPSGGSNEQFF.

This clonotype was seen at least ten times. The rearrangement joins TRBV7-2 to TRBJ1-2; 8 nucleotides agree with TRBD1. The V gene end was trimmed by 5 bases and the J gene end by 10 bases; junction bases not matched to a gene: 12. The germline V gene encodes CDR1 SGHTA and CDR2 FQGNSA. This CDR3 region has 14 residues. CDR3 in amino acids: CASSPRTGLAVYTF. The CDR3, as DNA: TGTGCCAGCAGCCCCCGGACAGGGCTGGCTGTCTACACCTTC.

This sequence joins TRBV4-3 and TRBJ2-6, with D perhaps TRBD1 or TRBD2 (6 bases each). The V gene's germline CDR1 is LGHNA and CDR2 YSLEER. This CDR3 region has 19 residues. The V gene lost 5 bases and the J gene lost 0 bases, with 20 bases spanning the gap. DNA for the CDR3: TGCGCCAGCAGCTACGACGGGGGCCCCTTGAGCTCTGGGGCCAACGTCCTGACTTTC. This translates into CASSYDGGPLSSGANVLTF.

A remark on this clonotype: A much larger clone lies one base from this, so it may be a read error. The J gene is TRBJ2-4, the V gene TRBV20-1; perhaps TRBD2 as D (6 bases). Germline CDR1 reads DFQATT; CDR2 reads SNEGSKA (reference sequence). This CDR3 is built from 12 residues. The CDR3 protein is CSAAGRKNIRYF. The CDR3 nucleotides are TGCAGTGCTGCGGGACGGAAAAACATTCGGTACTTC.

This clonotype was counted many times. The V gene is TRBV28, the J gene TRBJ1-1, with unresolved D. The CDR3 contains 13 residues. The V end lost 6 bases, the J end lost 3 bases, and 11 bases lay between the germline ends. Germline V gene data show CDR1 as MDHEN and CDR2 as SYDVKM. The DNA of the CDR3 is TGTGCCAGCAGCTGGGAGAAGGACACTGAAGCTTTCTTT. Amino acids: CASSWEKDTEAFF.

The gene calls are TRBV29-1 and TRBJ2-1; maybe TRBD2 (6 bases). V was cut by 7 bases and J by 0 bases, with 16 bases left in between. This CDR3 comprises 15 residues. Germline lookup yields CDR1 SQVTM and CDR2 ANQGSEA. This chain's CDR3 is CSALSGGVSYNEQFF. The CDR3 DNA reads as TGCAGCGCCCTATCGGGCGGGGTCTCCTACAATGAGCAGTTCTTC.

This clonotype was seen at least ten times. CDR3 amino acids: CASSLSGIEQYF. The CDR3 nucleotides are TGCGCCAGCAGCTTATCAGGGATCGAGCAGTACTTC. The gene calls are TRBV5-1 and TRBJ2-7, with D possibly matching TRBD1 (5 bases). Germline V gene lookup returns CDR1 SGHRS and CDR2 YFSETQ. Trimming stripped 2 bases from V and 6 bases from J, with 9 bases between. The CDR3 has 12 amino acids.

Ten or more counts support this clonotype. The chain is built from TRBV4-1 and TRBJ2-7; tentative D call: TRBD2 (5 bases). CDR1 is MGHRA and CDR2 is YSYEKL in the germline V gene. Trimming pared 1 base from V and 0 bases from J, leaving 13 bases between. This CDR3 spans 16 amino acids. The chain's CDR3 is CASSQGPLRASYEQYF. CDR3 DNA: TGCGCCAGCAGCCAAGGCCCTTTGCGGGCCTCCTACGAGCAGTACTTC.

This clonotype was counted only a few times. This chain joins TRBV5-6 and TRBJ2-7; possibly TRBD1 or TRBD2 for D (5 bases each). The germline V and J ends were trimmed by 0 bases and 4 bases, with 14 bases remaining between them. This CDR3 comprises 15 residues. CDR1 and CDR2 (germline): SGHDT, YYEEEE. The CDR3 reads CASSLGGALTYEQYF. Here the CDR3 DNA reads TGTGCCAGCAGCTTGGGAGGGGCCCTAACTTACGAGCAGTACTTC.

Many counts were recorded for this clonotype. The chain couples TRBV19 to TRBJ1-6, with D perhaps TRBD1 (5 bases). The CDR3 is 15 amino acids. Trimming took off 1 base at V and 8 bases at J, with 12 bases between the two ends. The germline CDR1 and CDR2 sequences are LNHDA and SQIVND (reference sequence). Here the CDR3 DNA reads TGTGCCAGTAGTATAGGGGACGGAAGATATTCACCCCTCCACTTT. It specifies CASSIGDGRYSPLHF.

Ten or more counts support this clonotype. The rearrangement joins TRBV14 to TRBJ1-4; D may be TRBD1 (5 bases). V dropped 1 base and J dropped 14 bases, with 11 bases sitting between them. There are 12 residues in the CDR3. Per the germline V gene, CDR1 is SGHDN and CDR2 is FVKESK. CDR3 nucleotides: TGTGCCAGCAGCCAAGTGGGGCCTTTCCTGTTTTTT. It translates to CASSQVGPFLFF.

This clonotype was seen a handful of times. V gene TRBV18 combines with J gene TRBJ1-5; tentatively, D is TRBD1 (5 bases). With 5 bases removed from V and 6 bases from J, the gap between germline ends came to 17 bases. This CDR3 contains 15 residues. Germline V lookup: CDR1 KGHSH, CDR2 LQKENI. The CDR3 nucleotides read TGTGCCAGCTCAAATAGGGGCCCGGAGGGTCAGCCCCAGCATTTT. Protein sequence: CASSNRGPEGQPQHF.

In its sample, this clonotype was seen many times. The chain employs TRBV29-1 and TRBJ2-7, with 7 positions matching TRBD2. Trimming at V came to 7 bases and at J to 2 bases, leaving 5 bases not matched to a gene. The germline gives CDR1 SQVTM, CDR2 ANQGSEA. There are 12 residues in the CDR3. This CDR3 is CSAREGTYEQYF. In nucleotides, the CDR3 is TGCAGCGCCAGGGAGGGAACCTACGAGCAGTACTTC.